The rows below give T cell receptor beta chains drawn from one sample of a study of blood T cell repertoires in COVID-19. The data were produced by immunoSEQ multiplex PCR, yet TCRdb's version contains in-frame clones alone and is incomplete. The data show 250,000 to 400,000 clones, with 85% seen just once and under 2% held by the top ten. Source material: PBMCs or T cells enriched from blood (not recorded which). The source of these receptors is a woman aged 30 to 39 who had been exposed to COVID-19. The CDR3 runs from the conserved cysteine through the conserved F or W. The D gene is left open where the match is weak. Expanded clones get a size class; other rows say once, few or many, or leave the size out.

CDR3aa: CASSSWTSGSNNNEQFF; CDR3nt: TGTGCCAGCAGCAGTTGGACTAGCGGGAGTAATAACAATGAGCAGTTCTTC; v_gene: TRBV9; abundance: few; d_gene: TRBD2; j_gene: TRBJ2-1
CDR3aa: CASSDWTSLASEQYF; CDR3nt: TGTGCCAGCAGCGACTGGACTAGCTTGGCCTCCGAGCAGTACTTC; v_gene: TRBV14; abundance: .; d_gene: TRBD2; j_gene: TRBJ2-7
CDR3aa: CASSLEAENTEAFF; CDR3nt: TGTGCCAGCAGCTTAGAGGCGGAGAACACTGAAGCTTTCTTT; v_gene: TRBV7-9; abundance: .; d_gene: .; j_gene: TRBJ1-1
CDR3aa: CASSGEQGSNQPQHF; CDR3nt: TGTGCCAGCAGTGGGGAACAGGGGAGCAATCAGCCCCAGCATTTT; v_gene: TRBV2; abundance: .; d_gene: TRBD1; j_gene: TRBJ1-5
CDR3aa: CASSLVPPGNQETQYF; CDR3nt: TGCGCCAGCAGCTTGGTCCCTCCAGGGAACCAAGAGACCCAGTACTTC; v_gene: TRBV5-1; abundance: .; d_gene: .; j_gene: TRBJ2-5
CDR3aa: CASSLAPEATGAEAFF; CDR3nt: TGCGCCAGCAGCTTGGCCCCGGAGGCAACAGGGGCGGAGGCTTTCTTT; v_gene: TRBV5-1; abundance: .; d_gene: TRBD1; j_gene: TRBJ1-1
CDR3aa: CASSLLSGNTEAFF; CDR3nt: TGTGCCAGCAGTTTATTATCAGGGAACACTGAAGCTTTCTTT; v_gene: TRBV28; abundance: .; d_gene: .; j_gene: TRBJ1-1
CDR3aa: CASSIQGAGYNEQFF; CDR3nt: TGTGCCAGTAGTATACAGGGGGCGGGCTACAATGAGCAGTTCTTC; v_gene: TRBV19; abundance: .; d_gene: TRBD1; j_gene: TRBJ2-1
CDR3aa: CASILWGGGMTEAFF; CDR3nt: TGTGCCAGCATCCTTTGGGGAGGGGGTATGACTGAAGCTTTCTTT; v_gene: TRBV11-2; abundance: few; d_gene: .; j_gene: TRBJ1-1
CDR3aa: CASSRGERGIGELFF; CDR3nt: TGTGCCAGCAGTCGCGGAGAAAGGGGGATCGGGGAGCTGTTTTTT; v_gene: TRBV2; abundance: few; d_gene: .; j_gene: TRBJ2-2
CDR3aa: CASRGGTTDGYTF; CDR3nt: TGTGCCAGCCGGGGAGGGACAACCGATGGCTACACCTTC; v_gene: TRBV2; abundance: .; d_gene: .; j_gene: TRBJ1-2
CDR3aa: CASRLGLENTGELFF; CDR3nt: TGTGCCAGCAGATTAGGACTAGAGAACACCGGGGAGCTGTTTTTT; v_gene: TRBV5-6; abundance: .; d_gene: TRBD2; j_gene: TRBJ2-2
CDR3aa: CASITGAGDYGYTF; CDR3nt: TGTGCCAGCATAACAGGGGCCGGGGACTATGGCTACACCTTC; v_gene: TRBV28; abundance: .; d_gene: TRBD1; j_gene: TRBJ1-2
CDR3aa: CAWSVILYTEAFF; CDR3nt: TGTGCCTGGAGTGTAATCTTGTACACTGAAGCTTTCTTT; v_gene: TRBV30; abundance: .; d_gene: .; j_gene: TRBJ1-1
CDR3aa: CASSDARLGQGNYGYTF; CDR3nt: TGTGCCAGCAGTGATGCCCGGCTAGGACAGGGGAACTATGGCTACACCTTC; v_gene: TRBV6-1; abundance: .; d_gene: TRBD1; j_gene: TRBJ1-2